The subject of this entry is one T cell receptor (beta chain). The sample is drawn from a study of response to subunit inactivated influenza vaccine. Trimming took off 5 bases at V and 5 bases at J, with 15 bases between the two ends. The germline gives CDR1 SGHAT, CDR2 FQNNGV. The CDR3 spans 15 residues. One entry per CDR3 protein results from TCRdb running MiXCR on the RT-PCR reads. The sample consists of some 540,000 distinct CDR3 sequences, roughly 25% of them appearing once. The sample was also linked to a second study, of T cells expressing NK-cell markers. This second study notes: Synthesis of TCR beta cDNA relied on 5'RACE template switching carrying UMIs.

The sequence came from a man over 45 who received an inactivated influenza vaccine. The sample here was CD4+ T cells sorted from PBMCs, taken about 12 days after vaccination. J is TRBJ2-2 and V is TRBV11-2; D call uncertain. Here the CDR3 reads CASSLSRVRTGELFF. The CDR3 region has the DNA TGTGCCAGCAGCCTGAGTAGGGTGAGGACCGGGGAGCTGTTTTTT.